This T cell receptor (beta chain) was sequenced during a study of T cell responses to AZD1222 COVID-19 vaccine. Study results and limitations: White British donors predominated, females outnumbered males, and clonal diversity was possibly underestimated. CD4 TCRs linked to vaccination spanned spike, dominating at 160-218 and 743-854.

On this clone: Its antigen is not known. Other DNA sequences in this sample translate to the same CDR3.

The CDR3 contains 13 residues. Trimming took off 6 bases at V and 2 bases at J, with 10 bases between the two ends. CDR1 and CDR2 (germline): MNHEY, SVGAGI. Clones were read by immunoSEQ multiplex PCR, and TCRdb kept only the in-frame ones, dropping some. The data hold fewer than 150,000 clones, with 88% observed a single time. The chain links TRBV6-5 to TRBJ1-1, with D perhaps matching TRBD1 (5 bases). The source material was peripheral blood, sampled 28 days after the second AZD1222 dose. The sequence was collected from an adult who received the AZD1222 COVID-19 vaccine. CDR3 region: CASSTQGNTEAFF. CDR3 nucleotides: TGTGCCAGCAGCACTCAGGGAAACACTGAAGCTTTCTTT.